A selection of T cell receptor beta chains follows, all from one sample in a study of a mutant IDH1 vaccine in newly diagnosed glioma. Data came from immunoSEQ multiplex PCR; TCRdb stores just in-frame clones and leaves some out. This sample has under 35,000 clones, with over 75% found just once. The specimen comprised PBMCs, sampled from a glioma patient treated with radiotherapy, temozolomide or both. These receptors were collected from a man aged 30 to 45 with glioma. The CDR3 runs from the conserved cysteine through the conserved F or W. Each record gives: J gene, V gene, D gene, clone size, CDR3 DNA, CDR3 protein. A D gene is named only where the DNA matches it firmly. Expanded clones get a size class; other rows say once, few or many, or leave the size out.

TRBJ2-1	TRBV4-2	TRBD2	-	TGTGCCAGCAGCTATAGCGGGGACTCCTACAATGAGCAGTTCTTC	CASSYSGDSYNEQFF
TRBJ1-2	TRBV30	-	-	TGTGCCTGGATAATACAGGGTCGAGGAGGGTATGGCTACACCTTC	CAWIIQGRGGYGYTF
TRBJ1-1	TRBV5-4	TRBD1	-	TGTGCCAGCAGCTTTCGGACAGGGGCTGATAACACTGAAGCTTTCTTT	CASSFRTGADNTEAFF
TRBJ2-3	TRBV18	-	-	TGTGCCAGCTCACTGAACTCCGGCTCTAGCACAGATACGCAGTATTTT	CASSLNSGSSTDTQYF
TRBJ2-7	TRBV2	TRBD1	-	TGTGCCAGCTTACAGGGGATCGCCTACGAGCAGTACTTC	CASLQGIAYEQYF
TRBJ1-4	TRBV27	-	few	TGTGCCAGCAGTTTAACCGACAGTTTCGGGATAAATGAAAAACTGTTTTTT	CASSLTDSFGINEKLFF
TRBJ1-5	TRBV14	-	-	TGTGCCAGCAGCCAAGATAGGCGACAGCCCCAGCATTTT	CASSQDRRQPQHF
TRBJ2-7	TRBV19	TRBD1	-	TGTGCCAGTGCCTCCGGCACAGGGGGGTACGAGCAGTACTTC	CASASGTGGYEQYF
TRBJ2-1	TRBV19	-	-	TGTGCCAGTAGTATATTCAGGACTCAATACAATGAGCAGTTCTTC	CASSIFRTQYNEQFF
TRBJ2-3	TRBV7-2	TRBD1	few	TGTGCCAGCAGCTTAGTAGGGGGCGGCACAGATACGCAGTATTTT	CASSLVGGGTDTQYF
TRBJ2-3	TRBV6-6	-	-	TGTGCCAGCAGCCTGATGGGGGGTGGCACAGATACGCAGTATTTT	CASSLMGGGTDTQYF
TRBJ2-5	TRBV5-5	-	once	TGTGCCAGCAGCTTGTGGACGGTGAAAGAGACCCAGTACTTC	CASSLWTVKETQYF